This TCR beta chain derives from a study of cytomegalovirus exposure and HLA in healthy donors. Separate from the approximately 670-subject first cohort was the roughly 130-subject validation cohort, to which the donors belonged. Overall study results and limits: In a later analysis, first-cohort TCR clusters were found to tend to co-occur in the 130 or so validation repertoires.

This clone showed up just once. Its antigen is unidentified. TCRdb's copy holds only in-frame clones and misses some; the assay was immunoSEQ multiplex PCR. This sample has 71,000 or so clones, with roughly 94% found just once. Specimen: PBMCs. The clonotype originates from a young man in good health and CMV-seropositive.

The CDR3 reads CASSVYGTGGYNTDTQYF. In nucleotides, the CDR3 is TGTGCCAGCAGTGTGTATGGGACAGGGGGCTATAACACAGATACGCAGTATTTT. This sequence joins TRBV28 and TRBJ2-3; 12 bases are shared with TRBD1. Trimming took 5 bases from V and 2 from J; bases not matched to a gene: 11. The CDR3 is 18 amino acids. Looked up from germline, CDR1 is MDHEN and CDR2 is SYDVKM.